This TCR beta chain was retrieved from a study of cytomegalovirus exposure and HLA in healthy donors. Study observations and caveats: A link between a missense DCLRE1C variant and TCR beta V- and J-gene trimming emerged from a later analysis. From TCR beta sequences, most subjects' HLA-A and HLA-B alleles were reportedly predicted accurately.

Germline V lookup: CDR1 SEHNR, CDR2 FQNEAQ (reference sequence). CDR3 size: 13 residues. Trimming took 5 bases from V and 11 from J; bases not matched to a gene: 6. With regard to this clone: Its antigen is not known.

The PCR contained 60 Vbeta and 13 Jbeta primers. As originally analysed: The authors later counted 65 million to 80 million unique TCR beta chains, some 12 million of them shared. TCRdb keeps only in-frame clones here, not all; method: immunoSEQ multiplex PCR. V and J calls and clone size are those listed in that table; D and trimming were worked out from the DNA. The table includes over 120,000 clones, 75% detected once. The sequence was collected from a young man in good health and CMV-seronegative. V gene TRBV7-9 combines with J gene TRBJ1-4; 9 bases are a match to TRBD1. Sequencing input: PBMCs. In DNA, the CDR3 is TGTGCCAGCAGCCGTGGACAGGGGTGGAAACTGTTTTTT. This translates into CASSRGQGWKLFF.